This passage covers 6 T cell receptor beta chains from one sample sequenced in a study of T cells in Graves' hyperthyroidism and ophthalmopathy. Authors of the study amplified TCR beta CDR3 regions from RNA transcripts. A first-round RT-PCR of the TCR CDR3 used the HTBI primer set. TCRdb itself ran the multiplex PCR reads through MiXCR, one entry per CDR3 protein. In the table there are roughly 130,000 distinct CDR3 sequences, approximately 20% of which are singletons. Sequencing used blood. The receptor source for this set is a woman aged 45-59 years with Graves' hyperthyroidism that later progressed to Graves' ophthalmopathy.

This clonotype was detected ten times or more. V is TRBV20-1 and J is TRBJ2-2; tentative D call: TRBD1 (5 bases). The V end was cut by 2 bases, the J end by 5 bases, with 12 bases between. The V gene's germline CDR1 is DFQATT and CDR2 SNEGSKA (reference sequence). CDR3 length equals 14 residues. The CDR3, as DNA: TGCAGTGCTAGAAGGGCAGGGTTGACCGGGGAGCTGTTTTTT. This codes for CSARRAGLTGELFF.

The chain couples TRBV19 to TRBJ1-5; D not certain. Trimming pared 1 base from V and 1 base from J, leaving 8 bases between. The germline V gene has CDR1 LNHDA and CDR2 SQIVND (reference sequence). The CDR3 covers 15 residues. The CDR3 loop reads CASSIGSGSNQPQHF. As DNA, the CDR3 is TGTGCCAGTAGTATAGGTAGTGGAAGCAATCAGCCCCAGCATTTT.

This clonotype came up many times. The chain recombines TRBV20-1 with TRBJ2-1, with TRBD2 as a possible D gene (5 bases). CDR1 is DFQATT, CDR2 SNEGSKA, per germline (reference sequence). V was trimmed by 0 bases and J by 4 bases, leaving 10 bases between them. The CDR3 spans 14 residues. The CDR3 region is CSAREQRLYNEQFF. In DNA form, the CDR3 reads TGCAGTGCTAGAGAACAGCGGCTGTACAATGAGCAGTTCTTC.

The chain carries TRBV29-1 and TRBJ2-7; 10 bases agree with TRBD1. From germline, CDR1 is SQVTM and CDR2 ANQGSEA. The CDR3 is made up of 14 amino acids. CDR3 amino acids: CSYTGTGEYYEQYF. DNA of the CDR3: TGCAGTTATACCGGGACAGGGGAATACTACGAGCAGTACTTC.

In its sample, this clonotype was seen a few times. The rearrangement links TRBV27 to TRBJ1-2, with unresolved D. The CDR3 contains 14 residues. The germline V gene encodes CDR1 MNHEY and CDR2 SMNVEV (reference sequence). The V end lost 2 bases, the J end lost 8 bases, and 15 bases lay between the germline ends. CDR3 sequence reads: CASSLNGESLGYTF. As DNA, the CDR3 is TGTGCCAGCAGTTTAAACGGGGAAAGCCTCGGCTACACCTTC.

The chain is built from TRBV19 and TRBJ2-7; 7 nucleotides align to TRBD1. CDR1 and CDR2 (germline): LNHDA, SQIVND (reference sequence). V lost 2 bases, J lost 3 bases, and 13 bases stayed unmatched. The CDR3 runs to 17 residues. The CDR3 nucleotides are TGTGCCAGTAGTATAAGGACAGGTATCGACGGGCGCTACGAGCAGTACTTC. This sequence encodes CASSIRTGIDGRYEQYF.